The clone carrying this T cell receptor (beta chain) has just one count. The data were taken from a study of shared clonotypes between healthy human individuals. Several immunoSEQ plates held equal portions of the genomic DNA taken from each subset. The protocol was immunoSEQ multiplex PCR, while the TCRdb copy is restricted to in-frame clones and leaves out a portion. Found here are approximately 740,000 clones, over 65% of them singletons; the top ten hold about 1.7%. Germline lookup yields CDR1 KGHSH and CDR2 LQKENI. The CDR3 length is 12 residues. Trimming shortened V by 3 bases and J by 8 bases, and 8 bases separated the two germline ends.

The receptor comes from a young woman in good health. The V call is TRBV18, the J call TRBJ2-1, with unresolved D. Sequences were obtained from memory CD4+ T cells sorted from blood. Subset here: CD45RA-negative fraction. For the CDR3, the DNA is TGTGCCAGCTCACCCCTAGGCCATGAGCAGTTCTTC. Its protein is CASSPLGHEQFF. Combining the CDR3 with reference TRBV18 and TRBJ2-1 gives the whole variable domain NAGVMQNPRHLVRRRGQEARLRCSPMKGHSHVYWYRQLPEEGLKFMVYLQKENIIDESGMPKERFSAEFPKEGPSILRIQQVVRGDSAAYFCASSPLGHEQFFGPGTRLTVL.